A single sample is the source of the 18 T cell receptor beta chains below, sequenced in a study of T cell repertoires in ileal Crohn's disease. This table comes from immunoSEQ multiplex PCR, and its TCRdb copy is limited to in-frame clones, with some not included. The sample lists about 1,900 clones, about four fifths seen once, with roughly 7.3% in the top ten. Time point specified: neoterminal ileum biopsy at postoperative endoscopy, about 6 months after surgery. Sample: ileal tissue. Source of these receptors: an adult with Crohn's disease.

The chain carries TRBV19 and TRBJ2-3; 7 bases fit TRBD2. CDR3 size: 15 residues. V was clipped by 5 bases and J by 2 bases; unmatched bases: 7. The V gene's germline CDR1 is LNHDA and CDR2 SQIVND (reference sequence). The DNA of the CDR3 is TGTGCCAGTAGTGCCGGGGGGACCTACACAGATACGCAGTATTTT. Encoded protein: CASSAGGTYTDTQYF.

In regard to this clone: Different DNA sequences within this sample yield the same CDR3. This chain's CDR3 is CASSPTVAGEQYF. DNA of the CDR3: TGTGCCAGCAGCCCGACAGTGGCAGGGGAGCAGTACTTC. The chain employs TRBV27 and TRBJ2-7, with D possibly TRBD1 on 5 matching bases. The germline V and J ends were trimmed by 6 bases and 7 bases, with 16 bases remaining between them. The CDR3 extends over 13 amino acids. Germline lookup yields CDR1 MNHEY and CDR2 SMNVEV (reference sequence).

The chain recombines TRBV15 with TRBJ2-1, with 14 bases identical to TRBD2. V was pared by 3 bases and J by 7 bases, with 5 bases of the junction left unmatched. The CDR3 spans 16 residues. Germline V CDR1 and CDR2: LNHNV, YYDKDF (reference sequence). This chain's CDR3 is CATSRPGTSGRNEQFF. The CDR3 DNA is TGTGCCACCAGCAGGCCCGGGACTAGCGGGAGAAATGAGCAGTTCTTC.

This sequence joins TRBV28 and TRBJ1-5; a weak D match, TRBD1 (6 bases). V was trimmed by 6 bases and J by 0 bases, leaving 15 bases between them. In germline, CDR1 is MDHEN, CDR2 SYDVKM. The CDR3 extends over 16 amino acids. The CDR3, as DNA: TGTGCCAGCAGCCTTACAGGGCCCCATAGCAATCAGCCCCAGCATTTT. This gives the protein CASSLTGPHSNQPQHF.

The chain joins TRBV7-9 to TRBJ2-5, with 10 positions matching TRBD2. Trimming removed 4 bases from V and 4 bases from J; junction bases left unmatched: 6. The CDR3 runs 15 residues. Germline values: CDR1 SEHNR, CDR2 FQNEAQ (reference sequence). In nucleotides, the CDR3 is TGTGCCAGCAGCTCCTCTAGCGGGAGTATAGAGACCCAGTACTTC. It is translated as CASSSSSGSIETQYF.

V gene TRBV4-1 combines with J gene TRBJ2-7, with TRBD2 matching 9 bases. Germline V CDR1 and CDR2: MGHRA, YSYEKL. This CDR3 spans 14 amino acids. The V and J ends lost 1 base and 6 bases, in that order; junction bases with no gene match: 4. DNA of the CDR3: TGCGCCAGCAGCCAAGCGGTGCGGGAGGGCGAGCAGTACTTC. Amino acid sequence: CASSQAVREGEQYF.

The chain employs TRBV27 and TRBJ1-2; the D gene is possibly TRBD1 (6 bases). V was shortened by 6 bases and J by 7 bases, with 15 bases between the two germline ends. The CDR3 has 13 amino acids. In germline, CDR1 is MNHEY, CDR2 SMNVEV (reference sequence). The CDR3 DNA sequence: TGTGCCAGCAGAGCGAGGGGGAGTTTTGGCTACACCTTC. Translation gives CASRARGSFGYTF.

The gene calls are TRBV5-6 and TRBJ2-7; TRBD2 is a possible D gene (7 bases). Trimming removed 3 bases from V and 6 bases from J, with 16 bases in between. Germline V gene lookup returns CDR1 SGHDT and CDR2 YYEEEE. CDR3 size: 14 residues. CDR3 in DNA: TGTGCCAGCAGCTGGGGGGGGCGTTCGACCGAGCAGTACTTC. Translated, it gives CASSWGGRSTEQYF.

CDR3 sequence: CASRIPGGGYEQYF. As DNA, the CDR3 is TGTGCCAGCAGGATCCCAGGGGGCGGCTACGAGCAGTACTTC. The chain combines TRBV28 with TRBJ2-5; 8 positions agree with TRBD1. The better agreement between TRBJ2-7 and the DNA end casts doubt on the J call. This CDR3 region has 14 residues. Germline V CDR1 and CDR2: MDHEN, SYDVKM.

This chain links TRBV11-3 with TRBJ2-1, with 9 positions matching TRBD1. J gave up 6 bases and V 1 base, and 7 bases lay outside the gene matches. The V gene's germline CDR1 is SGHNT and CDR2 YENEEA. The CDR3 totals 16 residues. The CDR3 region has the DNA TGTGCCAGCAGCTTAGCCTTCGGGACAGGGCTCAATGAGCAGTTCTTC. Its protein product is CASSLAFGTGLNEQFF.

The chain uses TRBV11-2 and TRBJ2-5; perhaps TRBD1 as D (5 bases). Per germline, CDR1 SGHAT and CDR2 FQNNGV. This CDR3 has 14 residues. The V end was cut by 5 bases, the J end by 2 bases, with 12 bases between. The CDR3 bases are TGTGCCAGCAGCCTGTCAGGGCTGCAAGAGACCCAGTACTTC. Protein sequence: CASSLSGLQETQYF.

The chain couples TRBV28 to TRBJ2-6; 8 nucleotides align to TRBD1. J was trimmed by 1 base and V by 3 bases; bases with no gene match: 5. In germline, CDR1 is MDHEN, CDR2 SYDVKM. CDR3 size: 17 residues. The CDR3 region is CASSLVYRGSGANVLTF. For the CDR3, the DNA is TGTGCCAGCAGTTTGGTATACAGGGGGTCTGGGGCCAACGTCCTGACTTTC.

This clone has more than one count but fewer than ten. The J gene is TRBJ1-2, the V gene TRBV7-2; the D gene is possibly TRBD1 (6 bases). This CDR3 has 13 amino acids. Germline V lookup: CDR1 SGHTA, CDR2 FQGNSA. Trimming removed 7 bases from V and 7 bases from J, with 16 bases in between. CDR3 residues: CASTEMGGPGYTF. The CDR3 DNA is TGTGCCAGCACCGAAATGGGGGGGCCTGGCTACACCTTC.

The V and J genes are TRBV28 and TRBJ2-7; 9 bases line up with TRBD2. This CDR3 region has 14 residues. Trimming took 6 bases from V and 2 from J; bases not matched to a gene: 5. The germline CDR1 and CDR2 sequences are MDHEN and SYDVKM. CDR3 protein: CASRWIAGAYEQYF. The CDR3 coding sequence is TGTGCCAGCAGGTGGATAGCGGGAGCCTACGAGCAGTACTTC.

The chain has TRBV6-6 and TRBJ2-1; no clear D gene. Germline V lookup: CDR1 MNHNY, CDR2 SVGAGI (reference sequence). CDR3 size: 16 residues. Trimming removed 2 bases from V and 1 base from J, with 12 bases in between. CDR3 DNA sequence: TGTGCCAGCAGTTACGAAGAGCTCTTGTCCTACAATGAGCAGTTCTTC. This encodes CASSYEELLSYNEQFF.

The chain combines TRBV18 with TRBJ2-7; no clear D gene. Trimming removed 2 bases at V and 1 base at J, with 6 bases between. CDR1 is KGHSH and CDR2 is LQKENI in the germline V gene. The CDR3 spans 13 residues. The CDR3 reads CASSPGLSYEQYF. Here the CDR3 DNA reads TGTGCCAGCTCACCAGGGCTTTCCTACGAGCAGTACTTC.

The count of this clone is one. The chain carries TRBV7-9 and TRBJ1-1, with 8 positions matching TRBD1. This CDR3 has 14 amino acids. Germline V gives CDR1 SEHNR, CDR2 FQNEAQ (reference sequence). Trimming at V came to 7 bases and at J to 6 bases, leaving 10 bases not matched to a gene. The CDR3 loop reads CASISGGQGAEAFF. In DNA, the CDR3 is TGTGCCAGCATCTCGGGCGGACAGGGAGCTGAAGCTTTCTTT.

The chain couples TRBV9 to TRBJ1-2, with D possibly TRBD1 on 6 matching bases. With 4 bases removed from V and 1 base from J, the gap between germline ends came to 11 bases. The germline gives CDR1 SGDLS, CDR2 YYNGEE. This CDR3 spans 14 amino acids. The CDR3 sequence: CASSPQGLNYGYTF. The CDR3 nucleotides read TGTGCCAGCAGCCCTCAGGGGCTTAACTATGGCTACACCTTC.